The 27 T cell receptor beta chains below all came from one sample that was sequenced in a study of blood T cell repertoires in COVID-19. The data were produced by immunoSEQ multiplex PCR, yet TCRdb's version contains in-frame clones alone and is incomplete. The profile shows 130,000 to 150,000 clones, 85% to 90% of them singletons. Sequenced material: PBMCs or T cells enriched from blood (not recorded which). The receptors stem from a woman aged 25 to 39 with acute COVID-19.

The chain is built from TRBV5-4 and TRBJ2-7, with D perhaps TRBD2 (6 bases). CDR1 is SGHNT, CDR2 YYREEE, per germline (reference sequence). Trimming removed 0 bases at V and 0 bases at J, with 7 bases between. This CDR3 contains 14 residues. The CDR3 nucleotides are TGTGCCAGCAGCTTGGACGGGAGCTCCTACGAGCAGTACTTC. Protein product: CASSLDGSSYEQYF.

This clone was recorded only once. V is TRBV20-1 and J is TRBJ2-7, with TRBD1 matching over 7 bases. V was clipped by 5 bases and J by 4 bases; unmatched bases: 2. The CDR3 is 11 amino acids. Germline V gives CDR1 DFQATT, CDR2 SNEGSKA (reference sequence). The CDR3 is CSAQGVYEQYF. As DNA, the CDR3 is TGCAGTGCTCAGGGGGTTTACGAGCAGTACTTC.

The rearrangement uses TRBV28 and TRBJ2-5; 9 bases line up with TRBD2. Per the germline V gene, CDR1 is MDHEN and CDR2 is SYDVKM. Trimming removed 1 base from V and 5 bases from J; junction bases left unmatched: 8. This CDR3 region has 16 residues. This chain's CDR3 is CASSLLAGGPRETQYF. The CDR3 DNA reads TGTGCCAGCAGTTTATTGGCGGGAGGGCCTCGGGAGACCCAGTACTTC.

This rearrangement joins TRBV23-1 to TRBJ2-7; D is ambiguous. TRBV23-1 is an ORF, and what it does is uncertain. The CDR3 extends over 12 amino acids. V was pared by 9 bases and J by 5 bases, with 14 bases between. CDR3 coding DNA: TGCGCCAGACCCGACTTAGATCACGAGCAGTACTTC. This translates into CARPDLDHEQYF.

The CDR3, as DNA: TGTGCCAGCAGCCGCGAGTTGAACACTGAAGCTTTCTTT. It encodes CASSRELNTEAFF. V usage is TRBV7-3 and J usage is TRBJ1-1, with D unclear. CDR1 is SGHTA and CDR2 is FQGTGA in the germline V gene. The V and J ends lost 5 bases and 0 bases respectively, with 7 bases between them. The CDR3 spans 13 residues. Full variable domain (missing parts from reference TRBV7-3 and TRBJ1-1): GAGVSQTPSNKVTEKGKYVELRCDPISGHTALYWYRQSLGQGPEFLIYFQGTGAADDSGLPNDRFFAVRPEGSVSTLKIQRTERGDSAVYLCASSRELNTEAFFGQGTRLTVV.

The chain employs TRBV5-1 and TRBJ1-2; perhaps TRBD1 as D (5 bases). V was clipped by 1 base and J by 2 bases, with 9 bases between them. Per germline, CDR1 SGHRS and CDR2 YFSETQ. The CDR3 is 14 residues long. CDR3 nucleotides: TGCGCCAGCAGCTTGTATCAGGGAAACTATGGCTACACCTTC. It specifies CASSLYQGNYGYTF.

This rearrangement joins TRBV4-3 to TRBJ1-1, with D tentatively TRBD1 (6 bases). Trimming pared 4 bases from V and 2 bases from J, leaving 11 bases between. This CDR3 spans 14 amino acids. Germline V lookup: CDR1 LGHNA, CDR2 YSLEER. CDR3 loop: CASSLGQTNTEAFF. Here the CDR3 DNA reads TGCGCCAGCAGCCTGGGACAAACTAACACTGAAGCTTTCTTT.

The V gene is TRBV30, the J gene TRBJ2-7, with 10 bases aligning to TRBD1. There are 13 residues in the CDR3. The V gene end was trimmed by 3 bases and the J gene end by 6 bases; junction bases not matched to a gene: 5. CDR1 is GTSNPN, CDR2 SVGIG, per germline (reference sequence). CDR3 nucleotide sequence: TGTGCCTGGAGCCTGGGACAGGGGAGCGAGCAGTACTTC. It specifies CAWSLGQGSEQYF.

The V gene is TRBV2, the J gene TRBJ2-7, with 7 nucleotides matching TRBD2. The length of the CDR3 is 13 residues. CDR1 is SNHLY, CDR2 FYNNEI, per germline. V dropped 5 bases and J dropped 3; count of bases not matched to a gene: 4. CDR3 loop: CASSRTSLYEQYF. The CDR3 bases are TGTGCCAGCAGTAGGACTAGTCTCTACGAGCAGTACTTC. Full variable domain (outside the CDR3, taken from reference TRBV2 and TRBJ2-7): EPEVTQTPSHQVTQMGQEVILRCVPISNHLYFYWYRQILGQKVEFLVSFYNNEISEKSEIFDDQFSVERPDGSNFTLKIRSTKLEDSAMYFCASSRTSLYEQYFGPGTRLTVT.

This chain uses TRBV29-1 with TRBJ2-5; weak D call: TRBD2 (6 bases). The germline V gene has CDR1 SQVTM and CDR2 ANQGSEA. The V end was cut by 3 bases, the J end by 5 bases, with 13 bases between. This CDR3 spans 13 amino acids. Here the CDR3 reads CSVDSGRSETQYF. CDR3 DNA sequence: TGCAGCGTTGACTCGGGGAGGTCGGAGACCCAGTACTTC.

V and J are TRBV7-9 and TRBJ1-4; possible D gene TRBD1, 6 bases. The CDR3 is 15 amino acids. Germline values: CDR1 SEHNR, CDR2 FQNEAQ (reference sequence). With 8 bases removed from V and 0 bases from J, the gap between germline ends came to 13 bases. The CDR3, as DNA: TGTGCCAGCGGGGGGGCAGTCGCAACTAATGAAAAACTGTTTTTT. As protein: CASGGAVATNEKLFF.

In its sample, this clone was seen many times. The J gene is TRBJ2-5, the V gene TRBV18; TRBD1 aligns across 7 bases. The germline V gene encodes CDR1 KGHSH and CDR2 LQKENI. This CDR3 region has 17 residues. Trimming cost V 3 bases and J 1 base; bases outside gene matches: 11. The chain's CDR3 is CASSPRQVGQSQETQYF. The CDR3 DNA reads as TGTGCCAGCTCACCCCGGCAGGTGGGACAGTCCCAAGAGACCCAGTACTTC.

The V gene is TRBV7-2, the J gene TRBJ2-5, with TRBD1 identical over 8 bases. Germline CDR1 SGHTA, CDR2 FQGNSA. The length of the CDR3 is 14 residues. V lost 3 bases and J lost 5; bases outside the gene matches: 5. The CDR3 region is CASSFQGASETQYF. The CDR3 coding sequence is TGTGCCAGCAGCTTTCAGGGGGCGAGCGAGACCCAGTACTTC. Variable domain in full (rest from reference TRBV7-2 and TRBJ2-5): GAGVSQSPSNKVTEKGKDVELRCDPISGHTALYWYRQSLGQGLEFLIYFQGNSAPDKSGLPSDRFSAERTGGSVSTLTIQRTQQEDSAVYLCASSFQGASETQYFGPGTRLLVL.

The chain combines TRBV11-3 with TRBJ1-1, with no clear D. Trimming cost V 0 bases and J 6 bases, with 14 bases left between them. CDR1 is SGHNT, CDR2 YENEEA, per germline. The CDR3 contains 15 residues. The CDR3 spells CASSLETNLTPEAFF. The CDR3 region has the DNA TGTGCCAGCAGCTTAGAGACAAATTTAACACCTGAAGCTTTCTTT.

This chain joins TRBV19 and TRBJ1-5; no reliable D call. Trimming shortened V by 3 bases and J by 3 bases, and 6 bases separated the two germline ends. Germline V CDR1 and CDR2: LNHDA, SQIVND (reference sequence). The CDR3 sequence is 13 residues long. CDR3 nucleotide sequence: TGTGCCAGTAGTATTGACATCAATCAGCCCCAGCATTTT. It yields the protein CASSIDINQPQHF.

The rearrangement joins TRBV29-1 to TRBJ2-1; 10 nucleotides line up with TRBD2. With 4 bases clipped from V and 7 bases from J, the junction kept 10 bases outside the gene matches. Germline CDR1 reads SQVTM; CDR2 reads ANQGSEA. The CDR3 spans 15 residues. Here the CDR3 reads CSVVAVSGRDNEQFF. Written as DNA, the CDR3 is TGCAGCGTTGTGGCCGTGAGCGGGAGGGATAATGAGCAGTTCTTC.

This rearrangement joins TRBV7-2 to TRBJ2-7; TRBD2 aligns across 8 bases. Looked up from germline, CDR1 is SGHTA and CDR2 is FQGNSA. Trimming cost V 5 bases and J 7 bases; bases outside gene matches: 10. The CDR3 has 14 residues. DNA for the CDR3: TGTGCCAGCAGCGCGAGGACCCGGGGGGGGGAGCAGTACTTC. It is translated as CASSARTRGGEQYF.

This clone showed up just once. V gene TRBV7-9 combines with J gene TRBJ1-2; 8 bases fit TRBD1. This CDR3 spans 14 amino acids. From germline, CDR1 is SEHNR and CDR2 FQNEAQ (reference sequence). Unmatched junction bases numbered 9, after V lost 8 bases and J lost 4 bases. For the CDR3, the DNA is TGTGCCAGCTACATTAGAGGGACAGGCTATGGCTACACCTTC. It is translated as CASYIRGTGYGYTF.

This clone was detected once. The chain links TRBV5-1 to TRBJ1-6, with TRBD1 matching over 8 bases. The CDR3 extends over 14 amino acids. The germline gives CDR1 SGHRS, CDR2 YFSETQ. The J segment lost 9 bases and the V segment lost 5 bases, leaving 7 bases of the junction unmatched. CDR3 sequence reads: CASRSGQESSPLHF. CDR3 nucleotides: TGCGCCAGCAGATCGGGACAGGAAAGTTCACCCCTCCACTTT.

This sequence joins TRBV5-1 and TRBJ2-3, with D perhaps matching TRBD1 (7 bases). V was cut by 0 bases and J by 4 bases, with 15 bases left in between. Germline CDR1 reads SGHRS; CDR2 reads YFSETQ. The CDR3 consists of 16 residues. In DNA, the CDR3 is TGCGCCAGCAGCTTGGAGGACCCCAGGGGGGCAGATACGCAGTATTTT. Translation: CASSLEDPRGADTQYF.

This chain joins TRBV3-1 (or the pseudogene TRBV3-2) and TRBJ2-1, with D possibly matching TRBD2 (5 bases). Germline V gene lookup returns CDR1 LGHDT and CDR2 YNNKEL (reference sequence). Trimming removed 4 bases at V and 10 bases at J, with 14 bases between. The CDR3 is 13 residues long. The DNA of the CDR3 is TGTGCCAGCAGCCCGGACTCGCCGAGGGAGCAGTTCTTC. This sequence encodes CASSPDSPREQFF.

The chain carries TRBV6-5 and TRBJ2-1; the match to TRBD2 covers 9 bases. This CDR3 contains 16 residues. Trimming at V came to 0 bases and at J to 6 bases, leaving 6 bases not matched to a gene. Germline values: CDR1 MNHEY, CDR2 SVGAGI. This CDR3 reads CASSYSMALAGNEQFF. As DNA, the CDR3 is TGTGCCAGCAGTTACTCGATGGCACTAGCGGGCAATGAGCAGTTCTTC.

Here the CDR3 DNA reads TGTGCCACCAGCAGCAGCAGGGGGCCCAATCAGCCCCAGCATTTT. This sequence encodes CATSSSRGPNQPQHF. This sequence joins TRBV15 and TRBJ1-5; 8 bases line up with TRBD1. With V trimmed by 3 bases and J by 3 bases, 4 bases remained unmatched. The CDR3 is 15 amino acids. CDR1 is LNHNV and CDR2 is YYDKDF in the germline V gene (reference sequence).

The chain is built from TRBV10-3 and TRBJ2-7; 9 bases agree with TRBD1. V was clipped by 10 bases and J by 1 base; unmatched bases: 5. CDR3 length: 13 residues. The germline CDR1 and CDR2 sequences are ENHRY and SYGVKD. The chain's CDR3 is CATTGTGSYEQYF. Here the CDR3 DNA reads TGTGCCACTACCGGGACAGGGTCCTACGAGCAGTACTTC.

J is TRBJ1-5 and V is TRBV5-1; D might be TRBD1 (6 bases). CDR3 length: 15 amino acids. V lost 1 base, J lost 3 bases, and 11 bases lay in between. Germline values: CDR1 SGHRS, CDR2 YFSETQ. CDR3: CASSLMAGVNQPQHF. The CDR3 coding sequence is TGCGCCAGCAGCTTGATGGCAGGGGTCAATCAGCCCCAGCATTTT. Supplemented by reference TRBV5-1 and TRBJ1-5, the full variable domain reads KAGVTQTPRYLIKTRGQQVTLSCSPISGHRSVSWYQQTPGQGLQFLFEYFSETQRNKGNFPGRFSGRQFSNSRSEMNVSTLELGDSALYLCASSLMAGVNQPQHFGDGTRLSIL.

CDR3 sequence (DNA): TGTGCCAGCAGTTTTGGCGGGACAGGGTACACTGAAGCTTTCTTT. This translates into CASSFGGTGYTEAFF. The chain combines TRBV28 with TRBJ1-1; 9 bases line up with TRBD1. CDR1 is MDHEN, CDR2 SYDVKM, per germline. CDR3 size: 15 residues. V gave up 3 bases and J gave up 3 bases; unmatched junction bases: 5. Looking up the rest from reference TRBV28 and TRBJ1-1 gives the full variable domain: DVKVTQSSRYLVKRTGEKVFLECVQDMDHENMFWYRQDPGLGLRLIYFSYDVKMKEKGDIPEGYSVSREKKERFSLILESASTNQTSMYLCASSFGGTGYTEAFFGQGTRLTVV.

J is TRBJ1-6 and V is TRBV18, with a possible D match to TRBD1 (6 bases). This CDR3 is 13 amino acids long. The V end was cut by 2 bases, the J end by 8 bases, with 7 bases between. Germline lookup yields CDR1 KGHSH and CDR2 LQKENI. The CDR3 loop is CASSPGGDSPLHF. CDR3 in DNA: TGTGCCAGCTCACCAGGGGGCGATTCACCCCTCCACTTT.